Listed here are 11 T cell receptor beta chains from one sample, sequenced in a study of T-cell reconstitution after alpha-beta-depleted transplantation in children. The library targeted TCRbeta and was prepared with unique molecular identifiers. Each CDR3 protein is one row after TCRdb ran MiXCR on the PCR reads. This sample yields around 50,000 distinct CDR3 sequences, of which roughly 52% are seen a single time; around two fifths belongs to the top ten. The source material was peripheral blood, sampled before TCRalphabeta/CD19-depleted stem cell transplant. These receptors originate from a boy in the first two years of life with SCID, due to receive a stem cell transplant.

Only a few counts were recorded for this clonotype. The CDR3 region has the DNA TGCGCCAGCAGCCAAACTAGCGGGGGGGCCAGCACAGATACGCAGTATTTT. The encoded protein is CASSQTSGGASTDTQYF. This chain links TRBV4-1 with TRBJ2-3, with 13 bases fitting TRBD2. V shed 2 bases and J 0 bases; nucleotides not matched to a gene: 2. Germline CDR1 and CDR2: MGHRA and YSYEKL. CDR3 length: 17 amino acids.

The chain couples TRBV20-1 to TRBJ2-7, with D unclear. Germline CDR1 is DFQATT and CDR2 is SNEGSKA (reference sequence). The CDR3 spans 15 residues. Deletions cut 0 bases from V and 0 bases from J, with 12 bases between. CDR3 coding DNA: TGCAGTGCTAGAGATCCCGGCAGGAGCTCCTACGAGCAGTACTTC. This translates into CSARDPGRSSYEQYF.

This clonotype was recorded at least ten times. The chain recombines TRBV6-1 with TRBJ1-5, with D possibly TRBD1 on 5 matching bases. Germline V gene data show CDR1 as MNHNS and CDR2 as SASEGT. Between the trimmed V and J ends, which lost 6 bases and 4 bases, there was a span of 10 bases. The CDR3 has 13 amino acids. CDR3 sequence reads: CASRFQGNQPQHF. The CDR3 DNA follows: TGTGCCAGCAGGTTCCAGGGAAATCAGCCCCAGCATTTT.

J is TRBJ2-7 and V is TRBV5-1; 8 nucleotides agree with TRBD2. V trimming: 0 bases; J trimming: 4 bases; junction bases outside the gene matches: 9. The CDR3 spans 16 residues. Germline V gene lookup returns CDR1 SGHRS and CDR2 YFSETQ. CDR3 in amino acids: CASSLESAGGRYEQYF. DNA for the CDR3: TGCGCCAGCAGCTTGGAGTCGGCGGGGGGCAGGTACGAGCAGTACTTC.

The chain has TRBV9 and TRBJ2-7, with 7 bases matching TRBD1. V lost 0 bases to trimming and J lost 3 bases; unmatched junction nucleotides: 3. The CDR3 is made up of 14 amino acids. Germline assignment: CDR1 SGDLS and CDR2 YYNGEE. CDR3 nucleotide sequence: TGTGCCAGCAGCGTAGAACAGGGGTTCTACGAGCAGTACTTC. Translating it yields CASSVEQGFYEQYF.

The rearrangement links TRBV7-2 to TRBJ2-7; 11 bases align to TRBD1. The germline CDR1 and CDR2 sequences are SGHTA and FQGNSA. J lost 6 bases, V lost 5 bases, and 6 bases had no gene match. This CDR3 region has 14 residues. The CDR3 nucleotides are TGTGCCAGCAGCCCGGGGACAGGGGGACGCGAGCAGTACTTC. This codes for CASSPGTGGREQYF.

This clonotype has more than one count but fewer than ten. This rearrangement joins TRBV11-2 to TRBJ2-3, with D possibly matching TRBD2 (7 bases). Germline lookup yields CDR1 SGHAT and CDR2 FQNNGV. V was cut by 4 bases and J by 7 bases, with 21 bases left in between. The CDR3 length is 16 residues. In DNA, the CDR3 is TGTGCCAGCAGCTACCAAGGGGCGGGGGCCCAAAATACGCAGTATTTT. Protein product: CASSYQGAGAQNTQYF.

The chain uses TRBV6-2 or TRBV6-3 and TRBJ2-7, with D maybe TRBD2 (7 bases). V was clipped by 2 bases and J by 6 bases, with 23 bases between them. Germline V gene data show CDR1 as MNHEY and CDR2 as SVGEGT. The CDR3 runs 17 residues. The CDR3 nucleotides are TGTGCCAGCAGTTACGGGGGCGGCAGTCTAGCGGAAATCGAGCAGTACTTC. It yields the protein CASSYGGGSLAEIEQYF.

This clonotype was counted ten times or more. The rearrangement joins TRBV27 to TRBJ2-3; D remains unclear. V dropped 10 bases and J dropped 1 base, with 6 bases sitting between them. Germline CDR1 is MNHEY and CDR2 is SMNVEV (reference sequence). The CDR3 is 11 amino acids. Written as DNA, the CDR3 is TGTGCCACAAGTCGCACAGATACGCAGTATTTT. Protein product: CATSRTDTQYF.

The chain uses TRBV6-5 and TRBJ1-2, with a possible D match to TRBD1 (5 bases). This CDR3 is 15 amino acids long. Germline V CDR1 and CDR2: MNHEY, SVGAGI. V lost 2 bases and J 7 bases, leaving 17 bases between the germline ends. CDR3 sequence (DNA): TGTGCCAGCAGTTACATGACGGTTCAGGGCGGTGGCTACACCTTC. Residues: CASSYMTVQGGGYTF.

The chain joins TRBV12-3 or TRBV12-4 to TRBJ1-2; 10 nucleotides align to TRBD1. V shed 6 bases and J 8 bases; nucleotides not matched to a gene: 3. The CDR3 loop spans 12 amino acids. The DNA of the CDR3 is TGTGCCAGCAGGCGGACAGGGGGAGGCTACACCTTC. Translating gives CASRRTGGGYTF.